The 18 T cell receptor beta chains below were found in one sample sequenced in a study of blood T cell repertoires in COVID-19 (dated by TCRdb to 2018 to 2020). Libraries were built with the immunoSEQ multiplex PCR assay. TCRdb limited this immuneACCESS table to in-frame rearrangements with V and J called. A share of clones is missing; checked studies link under half to unresolved V genes, and the rest is unexplained. Across this sample there are some 390,000 clones, with about 88% seen only once. Of the sample, around 1.5% is held by the ten largest clones. Sequences were obtained from peripheral blood. Source of these receptors: a middle-aged woman with COVID-19, enrolled during active disease.

The chain joins TRBV2 to TRBJ2-3; D gene uncertain. The CDR3 is 14 residues long. Germline values: CDR1 SNHLY, CDR2 FYNNEI. V was trimmed by 3 bases and J by 1 base, leaving 8 bases between them. As DNA, the CDR3 is TGTGCCAGCAGTGACAGTGTCCGCACAGATACGCAGTATTTT. It specifies CASSDSVRTDTQYF.

This clone was observed once. The chain couples TRBV5-1 to TRBJ2-2; D possibly corresponds to TRBD2 (8 bases). V lost 4 bases, J lost 5 bases, and 15 bases lay in between. The CDR3 is 15 amino acids. CDR1 is SGHRS and CDR2 is YFSETQ in the germline V gene. The chain's CDR3 is CASSPGGGWTGELFF. The CDR3 nucleotides read TGCGCCAGCAGCCCGGGAGGGGGCTGGACCGGGGAGCTGTTTTTT. Full variable domain (remainder filled in from reference TRBV5-1 and TRBJ2-2): KAGVTQTPRYLIKTRGQQVTLSCSPISGHRSVSWYQQTPGQGLQFLFEYFSETQRNKGNFPGRFSGRQFSNSRSEMNVSTLELGDSALYLCASSPGGGWTGELFFGEGSRLTVL.

The J gene is TRBJ2-3, the V gene TRBV12-3 or TRBV12-4; D is unclear. The CDR3 spans 11 residues. V shed 5 bases and J shed 4 bases, with 4 bases lying between them. CDR3 DNA: TGTGCCAGCAGTCGGGCAGATACGCAGTATTTT. This encodes CASSRADTQYF.

V gene TRBV5-1 combines with J gene TRBJ1-1; a weak D match, TRBD1 (6 bases). The CDR3 is 14 amino acids. V lost 4 bases to trimming and J lost 1 base, with 11 bases between them. Germline CDR1 SGHRS, CDR2 YFSETQ. The DNA of the CDR3 is TGCGCCAGCAGCCTACGGGGACAGAACACTGAAGCTTTCTTT. It specifies CASSLRGQNTEAFF.

The chain recombines TRBV6-2 or TRBV6-3 with TRBJ1-3, with 8 bases aligning to TRBD1. The germline V gene has CDR1 MNHEY and CDR2 SVGEGT. This CDR3 has 17 amino acids. With 2 bases clipped from V and 0 bases from J, the junction kept 6 bases outside the gene matches. The CDR3 DNA reads TGTGCCAGCAGTTACACCATCGGACAGGGCTCTGGAAACACCATATATTTT. It codes for CASSYTIGQGSGNTIYF.

The J gene is TRBJ1-5, the V gene TRBV6-2 or TRBV6-3; D is possibly TRBD1 (5 bases). This CDR3 has 14 residues. V was cut by 4 bases and J by 5 bases, with 12 bases left in between. Germline loops: CDR1 MNHEY, CDR2 SVGEGT. The CDR3 sequence is CASSWSLGDQPQHF. The CDR3 nucleotides read TGTGCCAGCAGTTGGAGTTTAGGGGATCAGCCCCAGCATTTT.

This chain links TRBV3-1 (or the pseudogene TRBV3-2) with TRBJ2-3; tentatively, D is TRBD1 (6 bases). The V and J ends lost 4 bases and 4 bases respectively, with 9 bases between them. From germline, CDR1 is LGHDT and CDR2 YNNKEL (reference sequence). The CDR3 extends over 13 amino acids. CDR3 in amino acids: CASSPRGADTQYF. The CDR3, as DNA: TGTGCCAGCAGCCCCAGGGGTGCAGATACGCAGTATTTT.

The chain carries TRBV19 and TRBJ1-2; TRBD1 agrees at 9 bases. CDR3 length equals 13 residues. The V gene end was trimmed by 4 bases and the J gene end by 6 bases; junction bases not matched to a gene: 3. The germline V gene has CDR1 LNHDA and CDR2 SQIVND (reference sequence). The CDR3 sequence: CASSTGTGNGYTF. In nucleotides, the CDR3 is TGTGCCAGTAGTACCGGGACAGGGAATGGCTACACCTTC.

The chain links TRBV5-1 to TRBJ1-1; D is possibly TRBD1 (6 bases). CDR1 and CDR2 (germline): SGHRS, YFSETQ. The CDR3 contains 15 residues. V shed 1 base and J shed 4 bases, with 14 bases lying between them. CDR3 bases: TGCGCCAGCAGCTTGACGGGGGGGCAGAGCACTGAAGCTTTCTTT. Residues: CASSLTGGQSTEAFF.

The V call is TRBV28, the J call TRBJ1-1; 8 bases are shared with TRBD1. CDR3 size: 15 residues. CDR1 and CDR2 (germline): MDHEN, SYDVKM. V was pared by 2 bases and J by 1 base, with 3 bases of the junction left unmatched. The CDR3 reads CASSLTGGRNTEAFF. The CDR3 DNA sequence: TGTGCCAGCAGTTTAACAGGGGGTAGGAACACTGAAGCTTTCTTT.

The J gene is TRBJ1-1, the V gene TRBV18; weak D call: TRBD1 (6 bases). This CDR3 comprises 13 residues. The V and J ends lost 6 bases and 6 bases respectively, with 14 bases between them. The germline gives CDR1 KGHSH, CDR2 LQKENI. The CDR3 DNA follows: TGTGCCAGCTCGGCACGGGACATCGCTGAAGCTTTCTTT. Protein sequence: CASSARDIAEAFF.

CDR3 sequence (DNA): TGCGCCAGCAGCCCCGGTGGGGGCGAGGGGCCCCAGCATTTT. Translation gives CASSPGGGEGPQHF. The chain combines TRBV5-1 with TRBJ1-5; possibly TRBD1 for D (6 bases). V was pared by 4 bases and J by 9 bases, with 17 bases between. The CDR3 sequence is 14 residues long. Germline assignment: CDR1 SGHRS and CDR2 YFSETQ.

V gene TRBV6-5 combines with J gene TRBJ2-1, with a possible D match to TRBD1 (7 bases). V lost 3 bases, J lost 7 bases, and 16 bases lay in between. The CDR3 spans 15 residues. Germline CDR1 is MNHEY and CDR2 is SVGAGI. CDR3 DNA sequence: TGTGCCAGCAGTTATCGGGGGACAGACGGAAATGAGCAGTTCTTC. This gives the protein CASSYRGTDGNEQFF.

The chain couples TRBV5-1 to TRBJ1-4, with TRBD1 matching 8 bases. Germline V gene data show CDR1 as SGHRS and CDR2 as YFSETQ. The CDR3 covers 15 residues. V shed 6 bases, J shed 8 bases, and the junction held 12 bases outside the gene matches. CDR3 protein: CASNIIPGTGEKLFF. For the CDR3, the DNA is TGCGCCAGCAACATTATCCCGGGGACAGGAGAAAAACTGTTTTTT. Supplemented by reference TRBV5-1 and TRBJ1-4, the full variable domain reads KAGVTQTPRYLIKTRGQQVTLSCSPISGHRSVSWYQQTPGQGLQFLFEYFSETQRNKGNFPGRFSGRQFSNSRSEMNVSTLELGDSALYLCASNIIPGTGEKLFFGSGTQLSVL.

The chain carries TRBV9 and TRBJ1-2; possibly TRBD1 for D (6 bases). The CDR3 totals 16 residues. Germline V gene data show CDR1 as SGDLS and CDR2 as YYNGEE. V lost 0 bases, J lost 3 bases, and 15 bases lay in between. The CDR3 nucleotides are TGTGCCAGCAGCGTAGAGCTACTGGACAGAGACTATGGCTACACCTTC. Translation gives CASSVELLDRDYGYTF.

V and J are TRBV28 and TRBJ2-7; D may be TRBD1 (6 bases). Trimming took off 0 bases at V and 1 base at J, with 10 bases between the two ends. The CDR3 runs to 15 residues. Germline assignment: CDR1 MDHEN and CDR2 SYDVKM. The CDR3 reads CASSLWGRGSYEQYF. The CDR3 DNA reads as TGTGCCAGCAGTTTATGGGGTAGGGGGTCCTACGAGCAGTACTTC. Supplemented by reference TRBV28 and TRBJ2-7, the full variable domain reads DVKVTQSSRYLVKRTGEKVFLECVQDMDHENMFWYRQDPGLGLRLIYFSYDVKMKEKGDIPEGYSVSREKKERFSLILESASTNQTSMYLCASSLWGRGSYEQYFGPGTRLTVT.

The rearrangement joins TRBV3-1 (or the pseudogene TRBV3-2) to TRBJ2-1; TRBD1 is a possible D gene (7 bases). The germline gives CDR1 LGHDT, CDR2 YNNKEL (reference sequence). This CDR3 is 13 amino acids long. In DNA, the CDR3 is TGTGCGGCCGGGGACAGCGGGTACAATGAGCAGTTCTTC. Amino acids: CAAGDSGYNEQFF.

This clone turned up a few times. This CDR3 is CSASTRSDTGELFF. Written as DNA, the CDR3 is TGCAGTGCTAGTACCAGAAGCGACACCGGGGAGCTGTTTTTT. The chain links TRBV20-1 to TRBJ2-2; D gene uncertain. From germline, CDR1 is DFQATT and CDR2 SNEGSKA (reference sequence). This CDR3 is built from 14 residues. Trimming took 3 bases from V and 3 from J, leaving 11 bases between them.